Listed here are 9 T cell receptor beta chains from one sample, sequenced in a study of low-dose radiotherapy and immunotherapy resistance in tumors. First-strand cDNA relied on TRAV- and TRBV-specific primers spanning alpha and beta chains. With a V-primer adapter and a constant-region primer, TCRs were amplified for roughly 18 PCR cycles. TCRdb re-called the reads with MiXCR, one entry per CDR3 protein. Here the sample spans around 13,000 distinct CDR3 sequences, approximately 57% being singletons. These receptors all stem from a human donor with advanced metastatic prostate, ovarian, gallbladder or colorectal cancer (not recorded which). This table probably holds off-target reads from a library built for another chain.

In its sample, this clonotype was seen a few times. DNA of the CDR3: TGTGCCAGCAGCTTACGAGCCTCAGGTTTACAAGAGACCCAGTACTTC. It is translated as CASSLRASGLQETQYF. The chain joins TRBV11-2 to TRBJ2-5; D not resolved. From germline, CDR1 is SGHAT and CDR2 FQNNGV. The V gene lost 2 bases and the J gene lost 2 bases, with 15 bases spanning the gap. The length of the CDR3 is 16 residues. Variable domain in full (rest from reference TRBV11-2 and TRBJ2-5): EAGVAQSPRYKIIEKRQSVAFWCNPISGHATLYWYQQILGQGPKLLIQFQNNGVVDDSQLPKDRFSAERLKGVDSTLKIQPAKLEDSAVYLCASSLRASGLQETQYFGPGTRLLVL.

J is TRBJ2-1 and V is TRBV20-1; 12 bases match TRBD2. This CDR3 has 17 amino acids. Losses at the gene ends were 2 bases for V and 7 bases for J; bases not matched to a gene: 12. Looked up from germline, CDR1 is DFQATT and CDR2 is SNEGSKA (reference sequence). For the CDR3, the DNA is TGCAGTGCTAGATTCCGAAGACTAGCGGGAGTCCCTAATGAGCAGTTCTTC. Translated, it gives CSARFRRLAGVPNEQFF.

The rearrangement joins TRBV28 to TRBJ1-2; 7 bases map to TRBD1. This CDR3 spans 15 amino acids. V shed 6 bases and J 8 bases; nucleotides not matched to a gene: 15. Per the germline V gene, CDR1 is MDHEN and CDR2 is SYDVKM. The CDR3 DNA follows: TGTGCCAGCAGGGGGGTAGACAGGGCCCTGGGAGGCTACACCTTC. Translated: CASRGVDRALGGYTF.

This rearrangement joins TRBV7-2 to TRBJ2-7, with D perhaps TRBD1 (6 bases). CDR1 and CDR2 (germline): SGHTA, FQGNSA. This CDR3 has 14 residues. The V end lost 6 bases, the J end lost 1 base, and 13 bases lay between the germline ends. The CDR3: CASSGTRRSYEQYF. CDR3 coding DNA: TGTGCCAGCAGTGGGACAAGGAGGTCCTACGAGCAGTACTTC.

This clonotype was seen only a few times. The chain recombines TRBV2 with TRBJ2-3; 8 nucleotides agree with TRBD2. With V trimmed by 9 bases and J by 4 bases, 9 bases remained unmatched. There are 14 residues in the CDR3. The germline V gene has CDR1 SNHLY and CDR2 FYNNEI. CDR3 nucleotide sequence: TGTGCCAGACAGGGACTAGAGGGTTCAGATACGCAGTATTTT. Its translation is CARQGLEGSDTQYF.

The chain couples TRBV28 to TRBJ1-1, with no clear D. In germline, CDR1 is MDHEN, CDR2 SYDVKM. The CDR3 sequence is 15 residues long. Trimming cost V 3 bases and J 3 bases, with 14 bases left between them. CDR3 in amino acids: CASSFLPVSHTEAFF. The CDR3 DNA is TGTGCCAGCAGTTTCTTGCCAGTCTCACACACTGAAGCTTTCTTT.

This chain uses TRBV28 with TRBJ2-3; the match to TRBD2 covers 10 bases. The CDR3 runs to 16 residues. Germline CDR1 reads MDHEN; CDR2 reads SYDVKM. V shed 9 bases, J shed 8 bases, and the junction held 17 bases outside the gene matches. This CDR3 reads CASGFIAGGSIGTQYF. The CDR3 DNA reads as TGTGCCAGTGGGTTTATAGCGGGAGGATCAATTGGTACGCAGTATTTT.

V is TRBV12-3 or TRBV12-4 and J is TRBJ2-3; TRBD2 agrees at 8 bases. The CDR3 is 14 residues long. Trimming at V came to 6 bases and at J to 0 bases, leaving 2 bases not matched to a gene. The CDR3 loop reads CASRSGSSTDTQYF. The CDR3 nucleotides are TGTGCCAGCAGGAGCGGGAGCAGCACAGATACGCAGTATTTT.

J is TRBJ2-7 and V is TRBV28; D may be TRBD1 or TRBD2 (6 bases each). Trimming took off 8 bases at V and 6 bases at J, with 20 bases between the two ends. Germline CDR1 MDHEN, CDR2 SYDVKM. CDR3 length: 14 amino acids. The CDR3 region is CASDRGQGSGEQYF. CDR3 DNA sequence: TGTGCCAGCGACCGGGGGCAGGGATCGGGCGAGCAGTACTTC.